The 14 T cell receptor beta chains below all came from one sample that was sequenced in a study of blood T cell repertoires in COVID-19. TCRdb's table, derived via immunoSEQ multiplex PCR, lists solely in-frame clones and lacks some. The data contain 150,000 to 200,000 clones, around 89% of them singletons. Material for sequencing was peripheral blood. The receptors stem from a human donor in a cohort sampled during active COVID-19.

The chain couples TRBV10-3 to TRBJ2-1; D is unresolved. The germline CDR1 and CDR2 sequences are ENHRY and SYGVKD. V lost 4 bases, J lost 5 bases, and 9 bases lay in between. The CDR3 totals 13 residues. The CDR3 protein is CAISGRGNNEQFF. In nucleotides, the CDR3 is TGTGCCATCAGTGGAAGAGGAAACAATGAGCAGTTCTTC.

The count of this clone is one. The V call is TRBV5-8, the J call TRBJ2-7; 9 bases are shared with TRBD1. CDR3 length: 16 residues. Per the germline V gene, CDR1 is SGHTS and CDR2 is YDEGEE. The V gene end was trimmed by 0 bases and the J gene end by 6 bases; junction bases not matched to a gene: 10. CDR3 DNA: TGTGCCAGCAGCTTGGCCGTTATGCGGACAGGGGCCGAGCAGTACTTC. This gives the protein CASSLAVMRTGAEQYF.

This clone has just one count. The rearrangement uses TRBV7-9 and TRBJ2-6, with 7 bases that match TRBD1. Losses at the gene ends were 5 bases for V and 4 bases for J; bases not matched to a gene: 5. This CDR3 is built from 15 residues. CDR1 and CDR2 from the germline V gene are SEHNR and FQNEAQ (reference sequence). The CDR3 reads CASSGTGVGANVLTF. DNA of the CDR3: TGTGCCAGCAGCGGAACAGGGGTCGGGGCCAACGTCCTGACTTTC. The variable domain in full, completed from reference TRBV7-9 and TRBJ2-6, reads DTGVSQNPRHKITKRGQNVTFRCDPISEHNRLYWYRQTLGQGPEFLTYFQNEAQLEKSRLLSDRFSAERPKGSFSTLEIQRTEQGDSAMYLCASSGTGVGANVLTFGAGSRLTVL.

The rearrangement links TRBV30 to TRBJ2-7; D might be TRBD1 (6 bases). The CDR3 extends over 12 amino acids. V lost 2 bases and J 5 bases, leaving 10 bases between the germline ends. Germline V lookup: CDR1 GTSNPN, CDR2 SVGIG (reference sequence). The CDR3, as DNA: TGTGCCTGGAGTTTGGACAGTAACGAGCAGTACTTC. Encoded protein: CAWSLDSNEQYF. The full variable domain, its missing parts supplied by reference TRBV30 and TRBJ2-7, is SQTIHQWPATLVQPVGSPLSLECTVEGTSNPNLYWYRQAAGRGLQLLFYSVGIGQISSEVPQNLSASRPQDRQFILSSKKLLLSDSGFYLCAWSLDSNEQYFGPGTRLTVT.

The V and J genes are TRBV18 and TRBJ1-1; no definite D call. Germline V gene lookup returns CDR1 KGHSH and CDR2 LQKENI. V was trimmed by 1 base and J by 0 bases, leaving 12 bases between them. The CDR3 contains 16 residues. The CDR3 DNA reads TGTGCCAGCTCACCACAAAGAGGGTTGATGAACACTGAAGCTTTCTTT. Translated: CASSPQRGLMNTEAFF.

The chain carries TRBV9 and TRBJ1-5; 7 nucleotides match TRBD1. J was trimmed by 6 bases and V by 3 bases; bases with no gene match: 6. Germline V gene data show CDR1 as SGDLS and CDR2 as YYNGEE. This CDR3 contains 14 residues. The CDR3 here is CASSERGLGQPQHF. CDR3 sequence (DNA): TGTGCCAGCAGCGAAAGGGGGCTGGGTCAGCCCCAGCATTTT.

This clone was observed once. The chain is built from TRBV3-1 (or the pseudogene TRBV3-2) and TRBJ2-7, with 7 bases identical to TRBD2. Germline V gives CDR1 LGHDT, CDR2 YNNKEL (reference sequence). This CDR3 contains 15 residues. J lost 2 bases, V lost 4 bases, and 8 bases had no gene match. The CDR3: CASSRNSGLPYEQYF. CDR3 coding DNA: TGTGCCAGCAGCCGTAACTCGGGACTACCCTACGAGCAGTACTTC.

V gene TRBV6-5 combines with J gene TRBJ1-4; no clear D. In germline, CDR1 is MNHEY, CDR2 SVGAGI. V gave up 4 bases and J gave up 0 bases, with 9 bases separating them. The CDR3 runs to 15 residues. For the CDR3, the DNA is TGTGCCAGCAGTTCGCTTGCGGCAACTAATGAAAAACTGTTTTTT. Its translation: CASSSLAATNEKLFF.

This chain connects TRBV18 to TRBJ2-5, with 8 nucleotides matching TRBD1. Germline values: CDR1 KGHSH, CDR2 LQKENI. Unmatched junction bases numbered 2, after V lost 1 base and J lost 1 base. The CDR3 has 15 residues. The CDR3 spells CASSPRTGGQETQYF. As DNA, the CDR3 is TGTGCCAGCTCACCACGCACAGGGGGCCAAGAGACCCAGTACTTC.

V and J are TRBV19 and TRBJ2-7; tentatively, D is TRBD2 (6 bases). The CDR3 runs to 15 residues. Germline V gene sequence: CDR1 LNHDA, CDR2 SQIVND (reference sequence). Trimming left V 1 base short and J 1 base short, with 11 bases between. Written as DNA, the CDR3 is TGTGCCAGTAGTATAGGGGGAGGAGAGTCCTACGAGCAGTACTTC. Protein: CASSIGGGESYEQYF.

This clone was recorded only once. The J gene is TRBJ2-7, the V gene TRBV4-1; D is perhaps TRBD2 (6 bases). The V and J ends lost 3 bases and 2 bases respectively, with 11 bases between them. Germline values: CDR1 MGHRA, CDR2 YSYEKL. This CDR3 comprises 14 residues. The CDR3: CASSQGSGTYEQYF. CDR3 sequence (DNA): TGCGCCAGCAGCCAGGGTAGCGGTACCTACGAGCAGTACTTC.

The CDR3 spells CASSSFSGTRAAEQYF. For the CDR3, the DNA is TGTGCCAGCAGTTCGTTCTCCGGGACTAGGGCGGCCGAGCAGTACTTC. The rearrangement uses TRBV6-2 or TRBV6-3 and TRBJ2-7; TRBD2 matches 8 bases. CDR1 and CDR2 (germline): MNHEY, SVGEGT. This CDR3 comprises 16 residues. The V and J ends lost 4 bases and 6 bases, in that order; junction bases with no gene match: 14.

This clone was counted once. This chain connects TRBV6-6 to TRBJ1-4, with 9 bases fitting TRBD1. Germline-derived CDR1 and CDR2 are MNHNY and SVGAGI (reference sequence). The CDR3 is made up of 13 amino acids. The junction had 5 bases not matched to a gene; V was cut back by 9 bases and J by 6 bases. The CDR3 region has the DNA TGTGCCAGTCGAGACAGGGGGGATGAAAAACTGTTTTTT. It is translated as CASRDRGDEKLFF.

This chain joins TRBV18 and TRBJ2-3; a weak D match, TRBD2 (6 bases). There are 15 residues in the CDR3. V lost 6 bases and J 1 base, leaving 14 bases between the germline ends. CDR1 KGHSH and CDR2 LQKENI come from the germline V gene. The CDR3 loop is CASSYGRVGTDTQYF. DNA for the CDR3: TGTGCCAGCTCTTACGGGAGAGTCGGCACAGATACGCAGTATTTT. The complete variable domain, with remaining parts taken from reference TRBV18 and TRBJ2-3, reads NAGVMQNPRHLVRRRGQEARLRCSPMKGHSHVYWYRQLPEEGLKFMVYLQKENIIDESGMPKERFSAEFPKEGPSILRIQQVVRGDSAAYFCASSYGRVGTDTQYFGPGTRLTVL.